The 11 T cell receptor beta chains listed next were all sequenced from one sample in a study of blood T cell repertoires in COVID-19. Method: immunoSEQ multiplex PCR; TCRdb's copy keeps in-frame clones and lacks some. The sample records about 82,000 clones, roughly four fifths being singletons. The sequencing sample was made of peripheral blood. These receptors all stem from a man in his forties or fifties with active or convalescent COVID-19.

This clone was seen more than once but under ten times. The V gene is TRBV5-1, the J gene TRBJ2-1; no reliable D call. The CDR3 runs 13 residues. V lost 2 bases to trimming and J lost 5 bases, with 8 bases between them. From germline, CDR1 is SGHRS and CDR2 YFSETQ. The chain's CDR3 is CASSFVPNNEQFF. Here the CDR3 DNA reads TGCGCCAGCAGCTTTGTTCCTAACAATGAGCAGTTCTTC. The whole variable domain, remainder taken from reference TRBV5-1 and TRBJ2-1, is KAGVTQTPRYLIKTRGQQVTLSCSPISGHRSVSWYQQTPGQGLQFLFEYFSETQRNKGNFPGRFSGRQFSNSRSEMNVSTLELGDSALYLCASSFVPNNEQFFGPGTRLTVL.

J is TRBJ1-1 and V is TRBV5-6; D ambiguous. The CDR3 extends over 17 amino acids. The germline CDR1 and CDR2 sequences are SGHDT and YYEEEE. The V end was cut by 0 bases, the J end by 5 bases, with 20 bases between. This CDR3 is CASSLALMASSGTEAFF. CDR3 sequence (DNA): TGTGCCAGCAGCTTGGCTTTAATGGCGAGTTCCGGGACTGAAGCTTTCTTT.

The V gene is TRBV6-2 or TRBV6-3, the J gene TRBJ2-1; D is unclear. The CDR3 totals 11 residues. Germline CDR1 is MNHEY and CDR2 is SVGEGT. Trimming left V 5 bases short and J 8 bases short, with 7 bases between. The CDR3 DNA sequence: TGTGCCAGCAGTCTCACAGATGAGCAGTTCTTC. Protein product: CASSLTDEQFF.

V is TRBV11-1 and J is TRBJ1-6; no firm D call. V was cut by 5 bases and J by 3 bases, with 11 bases left in between. Germline V gene lookup returns CDR1 SGHAT and CDR2 FQDESV (reference sequence). The CDR3 has 15 residues. CDR3: CASSQAGIYNSPLHF. The DNA of the CDR3 is TGTGCCAGCAGCCAAGCGGGGATCTATAATTCACCCCTCCACTTT.

The chain combines TRBV19 with TRBJ1-3, with a possible D match to TRBD1 (6 bases). Germline V gives CDR1 LNHDA, CDR2 SQIVND (reference sequence). The CDR3 is made up of 16 amino acids. The V end lost 5 bases, the J end lost 0 bases, and 14 bases lay between the germline ends. Here the CDR3 reads CASSPGHKNSGNTIYF. CDR3 nucleotide sequence: TGTGCCAGTAGTCCGGGACATAAAAACTCTGGAAACACCATATATTTT.

The CDR3 region is CASTKRSKGVTDTQYF. The CDR3 DNA is TGTGCCAGTACCAAGAGAAGCAAAGGGGTCACAGATACGCAGTATTTT. This chain connects TRBV19 to TRBJ2-3; maybe TRBD1 (5 bases). The germline V gene encodes CDR1 LNHDA and CDR2 SQIVND (reference sequence). Trimming cost V 7 bases and J 2 bases, with 19 bases left between them. The CDR3 runs 16 residues.

This clone was seen a few times. The chain couples TRBV7-2 to TRBJ2-5; 7 bases align to TRBD1. CDR3 length: 14 amino acids. Per the germline V gene, CDR1 is SGHTA and CDR2 is FQGNSA. The J segment lost 3 bases and the V segment lost 2 bases, leaving 3 bases of the junction unmatched. CDR3 DNA sequence: TGTGCCAGCAGCTTATCGGGACAGAAAGAGACCCAGTACTTC. It specifies CASSLSGQKETQYF. The variable domain in full, completed from reference TRBV7-2 and TRBJ2-5, reads GAGVSQSPSNKVTEKGKDVELRCDPISGHTALYWYRQSLGQGLEFLIYFQGNSAPDKSGLPSDRFSAERTGGSVSTLTIQRTQQEDSAVYLCASSLSGQKETQYFGPGTRLLVL.

The chain recombines TRBV29-1 with TRBJ1-2, with TRBD1 identical over 10 bases. V dropped 5 bases and J dropped 4; count of bases not matched to a gene: 10. The CDR3 runs to 15 residues. Per germline, CDR1 SQVTM and CDR2 ANQGSEA. The CDR3 coding sequence is TGCAGCGTTCGCACCGGGACAGGGGCGGCCTATGGCTACACCTTC. It translates to CSVRTGTGAAYGYTF.

The chain recombines TRBV6-1 with TRBJ2-7; D remains ambiguous. The CDR3 spans 12 residues. Germline CDR1 and CDR2: MNHNS and SASEGT. V was trimmed by 2 bases and J by 3 bases, leaving 5 bases between them. CDR3 nucleotide sequence: TGTGCCAGCAGTGAAAACTTCTACGAGCAGTACTTC. This codes for CASSENFYEQYF.

The gene calls are TRBV7-2 and TRBJ2-1; TRBD1 matches 8 bases. Germline V lookup: CDR1 SGHTA, CDR2 FQGNSA. V trimming: 1 base; J trimming: 8 bases; junction bases outside the gene matches: 7. The CDR3 covers 15 residues. The CDR3 DNA follows: TGTGCCAGCAGCTTAGAGGCAGGGGGCATGGATGAGCAGTTCTTC. Encoded protein: CASSLEAGGMDEQFF.

The chain combines TRBV19 with TRBJ1-5; 8 bases match TRBD1. CDR3 length: 15 amino acids. Unmatched junction bases numbered 9, after V lost 7 bases and J lost 4 bases. The V gene's germline CDR1 is LNHDA and CDR2 SQIVND (reference sequence). The CDR3 DNA is TGTGCCAGTAAACCCAGGGGGCCGGAGAATCAGCCCCAGCATTTT. Translated, it gives CASKPRGPENQPQHF.